The 15 T cell receptor beta chains listed next were all sequenced from one sample in a study of shared clonotypes between healthy human individuals. CD8 cells classed as naive were CD45RO-negative and positively selected for CCR7, excluding terminally differentiated effector memory CD45RA+ cells. Sequenced by immunoSEQ multiplex PCR; TCRdb stores in-frame clones only, minus some. The sample holds 2 million to 2.5 million clones, approximately 94% seen once. The sequencing input was naive CD8+ T cells sorted from blood. The source of these receptors is a man aged 18 to 35 in good health.

This clone was seen a handful of times. This chain joins TRBV10-1 and TRBJ1-4, with D possibly being TRBD1 (5 bases). Trimming left V 2 bases short and J 7 bases short, with 8 bases between. The CDR3 loop spans 13 amino acids. Germline V gene sequence: CDR1 WNHNN, CDR2 SYGVQD (reference sequence). The CDR3 is CASSEGDGEKLFF. The CDR3 nucleotides read TGCGCCAGCAGTGAGGGGGACGGTGAAAAACTGTTTTTT.

CDR3 sequence (DNA): TGCGCCAGTTCCGGCGCGATGCCGGAGCAGTACTTC. Residues: CASSGAMPEQYF. The V call is TRBV4-1, the J call TRBJ2-7; D is uncertain. The germline V gene encodes CDR1 MGHRA and CDR2 YSYEKL. This CDR3 contains 12 residues. The germline V and J ends were trimmed by 9 bases and 7 bases, with 16 bases remaining between them.

The V call is TRBV11-2, the J call TRBJ2-1; 9 bases fit TRBD2. This CDR3 is built from 15 residues. The germline gives CDR1 SGHAT, CDR2 FQNNGV. Trimming cost V 5 bases and J 8 bases; bases outside gene matches: 10. CDR3 coding DNA: TGTGCCAGCAGCGAGCATAGCGGGGGCGGGGATGAGCAGTTCTTC. Translated: CASSEHSGGGDEQFF.

The chain has TRBV27 and TRBJ1-2, with a possible D match to TRBD1 (5 bases). Trimming stripped 8 bases from V and 1 base from J, with 14 bases between. The CDR3 consists of 14 residues. Germline CDR1 reads MNHEY; CDR2 reads SMNVEV (reference sequence). The CDR3 reads CASGSWGSNYGYTF. The CDR3 DNA reads as TGTGCCAGCGGGTCCTGGGGGAGTAACTATGGCTACACCTTC.

The J gene is TRBJ2-2, the V gene TRBV7-6; a weak D match, TRBD1 (5 bases). V dropped 2 bases and J dropped 6 bases, with 19 bases sitting between them. Germline assignment: CDR1 SGHVS and CDR2 FNYEAQ. This CDR3 has 17 amino acids. CDR3 in amino acids: CASSLSWTSPSAGELFF. The DNA of the CDR3 is TGTGCCAGCAGCTTAAGTTGGACATCGCCCTCGGCCGGGGAGCTGTTTTTT.

The rearrangement joins TRBV27 to TRBJ2-7; TRBD2 might be the D (6 bases). In germline, CDR1 is MNHEY, CDR2 SMNVEV (reference sequence). V lost 2 bases, J lost 3 bases, and 14 bases lay in between. CDR3 size: 15 residues. The DNA of the CDR3 is TGTGCCAGCAGTTTAGGAGGGACGTCGGGCTACGAGCAGTACTTC. It codes for CASSLGGTSGYEQYF.

The rearrangement joins TRBV11-2 to TRBJ1-3; D is unresolved. Germline CDR1 SGHAT, CDR2 FQNNGV. The CDR3 extends over 11 amino acids. V lost 5 bases and J lost 2, with 1 base in between. The chain's CDR3 is CASSAGNTIYF. The CDR3 coding sequence is TGTGCCAGCAGCGCTGGAAACACCATATATTTT. Supplemented by reference TRBV11-2 and TRBJ1-3, the full variable domain reads EAGVAQSPRYKIIEKRQSVAFWCNPISGHATLYWYQQILGQGPKLLIQFQNNGVVDDSQLPKDRFSAERLKGVDSTLKIQPAKLEDSAVYLCASSAGNTIYFGEGSWLTVV.

The chain links TRBV29-1 to TRBJ1-1; TRBD1 matches 11 bases. J lost 1 base, V lost 6 bases, and 4 bases had no gene match. The CDR3 covers 14 residues. Germline V lookup: CDR1 SQVTM, CDR2 ANQGSEA. DNA for the CDR3: TGCAGCGTCTGGACAGGGGGCGGGAACACTGAAGCTTTCTTT. Translation gives CSVWTGGGNTEAFF.

The genes are TRBV6-1 and TRBJ2-5; no firm D call. In germline, CDR1 is MNHNS, CDR2 SASEGT. CDR3 length: 16 amino acids. The V end lost 2 bases, the J end lost 0 bases, and 13 bases lay between the germline ends. The CDR3 DNA reads as TGTGCCAGCAGTGAATCCTACAAGGGTTACCAAGAGACCCAGTACTTC. Translated: CASSESYKGYQETQYF.

J is TRBJ1-2 and V is TRBV5-4; 7 bases are a match to TRBD1. Germline lookup yields CDR1 SGHNT and CDR2 YYREEE (reference sequence). Trimming removed 4 bases from V and 4 bases from J; junction bases left unmatched: 10. The CDR3 is 15 residues long. CDR3 loop: CASSDRQGNLYGYTF. DNA of the CDR3: TGTGCCAGCAGCGACCGACAGGGTAACCTCTATGGCTACACCTTC.

The chain recombines TRBV7-9 with TRBJ1-1; TRBD1 matches 8 bases. The CDR3 runs 14 residues. V was clipped by 1 base and J by 5 bases; unmatched bases: 3. Germline V gene data show CDR1 as SEHNR and CDR2 as FQNEAQ (reference sequence). The CDR3 DNA follows: TGTGCCAGCAGCTTAGGACAGGGGATTACTGAAGCTTTCTTT. Translation gives CASSLGQGITEAFF.

A remark on this clone: The same CDR3 arises from other DNA sequences in this sample as well. The chain has TRBV2 and TRBJ2-7, with unresolved D. The CDR3 is 12 residues long. The germline gives CDR1 SNHLY, CDR2 FYNNEI. V dropped 2 bases and J dropped 3 bases, with 5 bases sitting between them. This CDR3 is CASSEWGYEQYF. In DNA form, the CDR3 reads TGTGCCAGCAGTGAATGGGGCTACGAGCAGTACTTC.

The V gene is TRBV29-1, the J gene TRBJ2-7, with TRBD1 identical over 7 bases. Germline V gives CDR1 SQVTM, CDR2 ANQGSEA. Unmatched junction bases numbered 10, after V lost 7 bases and J lost 4 bases. The CDR3 is 13 amino acids. CDR3 bases: TGCAGCGCGTTACAGGGGTCTACTTACGAGCAGTACTTC. Its protein is CSALQGSTYEQYF.

The sample holds one count of this clone. This chain joins TRBV11-2 and TRBJ1-2; 9 bases line up with TRBD1. V gave up 4 bases and J gave up 4 bases; unmatched junction bases: 7. In germline, CDR1 is SGHAT, CDR2 FQNNGV. This CDR3 region has 15 residues. The CDR3 DNA follows: TGTGCCAGCAGCTCCTTTGGACAGGGGATCTATGGCTACACCTTC. Protein product: CASSSFGQGIYGYTF.

This chain uses TRBV5-1 with TRBJ1-1; TRBD1 matches 11 bases. The germline CDR1 and CDR2 sequences are SGHRS and YFSETQ. Trimming at V came to 1 base and at J to 4 bases, leaving 6 bases not matched to a gene. This CDR3 region has 16 residues. CDR3 sequence reads: CASSLSGQGAVTEAFF. Here the CDR3 DNA reads TGCGCCAGCAGCTTGAGTGGACAGGGGGCTGTCACTGAAGCTTTCTTT.